This record covers a single T cell receptor beta chain. Only in-frame clones appear in the TCRdb table, and some are missing; sequencing was by immunoSEQ multiplex PCR. The sample contains over 50,000 clones, more than 75% of which appear only once. The record originates from a study of OX40 agonist ivuxolimab in advanced cancers. Looked up from germline, CDR1 is SGDLS and CDR2 is YYNGEE. The CDR3 loop spans 15 amino acids. V trimming: 3 bases; J trimming: 7 bases; junction bases outside the gene matches: 9. The receptor was isolated from an adult with an advanced solid tumor such as melanoma, head and neck, liver or kidney cancer. The sample consisted of CD4+ or CD8+ T cells sorted from blood, taken in a trial of the OX40 agonist ivuxolimab. The chain is built from TRBV9 and TRBJ1-2, with 10 bases fitting TRBD1. The DNA of the CDR3 is TGTGCCAGCAGCGCTGGGGGGACAGGGGTATTTGGCTACACCTTC. It specifies CASSAGGTGVFGYTF.